The present entry profiles one TCR beta chain with its context. This clonotype was seen at least ten times. Its antigen remains unidentified. The input lacks base qualities; no much larger clone sits a single base away. Reading the label with the study, this specimen's time point is: newly diagnosed GD, antithyroid drugs for less than 3 months. RNA was extracted from PBMCs in TRIzol for both TCR sequencing and RNA sequencing. Graves' disease was diagnosed according to American Thyroid Association guidelines. The patients came from an endocrinology department in Xi'an, China. Each patient gave around 9.2 milliliters of peripheral blood, collected in an EDTA anticoagulant tube. PBMCs were isolated by Ficoll Paque Plus density gradient separation without further T cell sorting. An Agilent 2100 Bioanalyzer and agarose gel were used to check RNA quality, while a NanoDrop 2000 measured RNA concentration.

This sample was included in a study of regulatory T cells in long-lasting Graves disease (dated by TCRdb to about 2021). Notes on the research overall: In the newly diagnosed Graves' disease group, patients had been taking antithyroid drugs for less than 3 months. Peripheral blood TCR sequencing and RNA sequencing compared persistent Graves' disease patients with newly diagnosed Graves' disease patients. The study was registered as a clinical trial and conducted in China. A total of roughly 35 samples underwent TCR sequencing: 13 from persistent and some 20 from newly diagnosed Graves' disease patients. Overall study outcomes, separate from this receptor: The authors noted that the small sample size was a limitation that may lower accuracy. Because the primary lesion, thyroid tissue, could not be accessed, the study looked at peripheral blood alone. Persistent Graves' disease patients showed lower TCR Shannon entropy and fewer highly expanded clones than newly diagnosed patients, suggesting clonal expansion. Persistent patients shared more public clonotypes among themselves (2,741) than newly diagnosed patients did (nearly 1,000). Preferential use of TRBV28, TRBJ1-2 and TRBJ2-5 was observed in persistent disease, whereas TRBV20-1 and TRBJ2-1 were favored in newly diagnosed disease. Sequencing and analysis were restricted to the TCR beta chain.

The library was obtained by multiplex PCR. TCRdb lists the instrument as Illumina HiSeq 4000. To build TCR beta libraries, CDR3 regions were amplified by Arm-PCR using iRepertoire HTBI primers. Gel purification was performed on PCR products prior to sequencing. From the authors' description of their analysis: Gene usage analysis of CDR3 amino acid clonotypes used the approximately 62 TRBV and 12 to 15 TRBJ segments found across samples. COPE and FqMerger were used to merge the filtered high-quality paired reads into contigs. BLAST was used to align contigs to IMGT TRBV, TRBD and TRBJ reference genes, with CDR3 defined following IMGT. Any clonotype with a frequency above 0.1% was counted as a highly expanded clone. Repertoire diversity was measured by Shannon entropy, and V-J evenness by the Gini coefficient. Public clonotypes were defined as clonotypes shared by more than one individual. The public reads were reanalyzed by TCRdb: fastp trimming at Q25, MiXCR alignment, in-frame beta chains only. Duplicate CDR3 protein sequences are folded into a single record with the most common DNA and genes. The V and J calls shown here were made by TCRdb, not taken from the authors' results. A total of about 520,000 distinct CDR3 sequences appear in this sample, 9.5% to 15% of them only once. The top ten clones comprise almost 9% of the sample.

The germline V gene (reference sequence) yields GTSNPN for CDR1 and SVGIG for CDR2. V is trimmed back by 7 bases and J by 2 bases, and the junction contains 6 bases that no gene match accounts for. The cysteine opens and the phenylalanine closes a CDR3 of 13 amino acids. The read is trimmed to its CDR3 DNA, 39 bases read in frame from base 1. These data were also filed under a second study, of T cells in Graves' hyperthyroidism and ophthalmopathy. The second study also describes: Stable Graves' hyperthyroidism was defined as the absence of progression to ophthalmopathy over 18 months of follow-up. Hyperthyroidism patients were newly diagnosed, had a disease duration of under 2 months, and were aged 18 to 65 years. Patients with uncontrolled infections, other autoimmune diseases, pregnancy or lactation were excluded. Diagnoses were based on clinical symptoms, serum thyroxine and TRAb, thyroid ultrasound and orbital computed tomography. For the first round of RT-PCR on the TCR CDR3, the HTBI primer set was used together with the Qiagen OneStep RT-PCR kit. Most expanded thyroid clonotypes (frequency above 0.001) were also found in blood, which suggests that blood repertoires may mirror thyroid immune responses. In cross-validation, a model built on a 13 V-J signature told ophthalmopathy apart from stable hyperthyroidism with approximately 90% sensitivity and 81% to 82% specificity, and in testing the same model reached 80%/75%. During validation, the model predicted progression to ophthalmopathy a median of approximately 6 months ahead of onset, with more than 55% sensitivity and 72% to 80% specificity. A discovery cohort of roughly 96 patients, about 43 with Graves' ophthalmopathy and about 58 with stable Graves' hyperthyroidism, was used to find distinguishing TCR V-J signatures. Prospective prediction of ophthalmopathy was tested in an independent validation cohort consisting of fewer than 20 hyperthyroidism patients and around 17 patients who later progressed to ophthalmopathy. The roughly 91 discovery patients were randomly divided into training and test sets at a 7:3 ratio. The study also compared thyroid tissue and blood T-cell repertoires from more than 5 Graves' hyperthyroidism patients. Once sampling was done, hyperthyroidism patients were given methimazole at a starting dose of 30 mg daily, whereas ophthalmopathy patients were given high-dose intravenous methylprednisolone. A second multiplex PCR round built the libraries, followed by size selection and purification. The libraries were sequenced on an Illumina HiSeq2000 using paired-end 100 bp reads. SOAPnuke was used to process the raw data, with reads discarded if the reads contained adapters or uncalled bases, had a mean Phred below 15, or lacked an exact constant-primer or identifier match. High-quality paired reads were merged using COPE v1.2.5, and each unique nucleotide sequence was defined as a clonotype. MiTCR v1.1 was used to align the clonotypes against IMGT TRBV, TRBD and TRBJ reference segments. The analysis included only V-J combinations with a frequency above 0.0001, which together covered 98% to 99.2% of the repertoires. A TCS score was defined as the ratio of F50 (clonal expansion) to E x V (chaos), with BLOSUM62-based TCRdist applied between CDR3 peptides within each V-J. Welch's t-statistics and random forest reduced 450 to 600 V-J features to fewer than 15, which were used in a naive Bayes classifier (R e1071). No statistical method was used to fix the sample size in advance, and group allocation was not hidden from the investigators. The paper describes TCR Vbeta CDR3 sequencing of 140 or so peripheral blood samples, made up of approximately 40 ophthalmopathy patients, 70 to 75 hyperthyroidism patients and about 17 progressor patients.

The specimen was peripheral blood mononuclear cells (PBMCs), collected at new diagnosis, from a patient treated with antithyroid drugs. The chain uses TRBV30 and TRBJ2-7; TRBD2 fits 9 bases in the junction. The source of this sequence is a woman aged 25 to 45 with Graves disease. Donor details come from another sample of the same person, matched by shared clones. The nucleotide sequence is given as TGTGCCTCAGGACTAGCGAGCACCTACGAGCAGTACTTC. Its amino acids are CASGLASTYEQYF.